This T cell receptor (beta chain) stems from a study of monozygotic twins with cystic fibrosis. Looked up from germline, CDR1 is MNHNY and CDR2 is SVGAGI (reference sequence). This CDR3 is built from 12 residues. Trimming removed 6 bases from V and 6 bases from J, with 10 bases in between. Findings of the study overall: In 13 of 16 pairs, V gene usage was closest to the co-twin's. Nucleotide-identical clonotype sharing was significantly higher within monozygotic CF twin pairs than between unrelated CF individuals. Low clonality (median about 0.0095) suggested a mostly naive repertoire.

Concerning this clone: The antigen remains unidentified.

Sequencing was performed with immunoSEQ multiplex PCR; in TCRdb, only in-frame clones are kept and a portion is missing. Among 32,000 or so clones listed, about 92% were seen once. The chain joins TRBV6-6 to TRBJ2-3, with D perhaps being TRBD1 or TRBD2 (5 bases each). The sequenced sample consisted of blood. The source of this sequence is a girl aged 2-9 years with cystic fibrosis. CDR3 DNA: TGTGCCAGCAGCCCGGGGACGGATACGCAGTATTTT. It is translated as CASSPGTDTQYF.